This is a list of T cell receptor beta chains from one sample in a study of shared clonotypes between healthy human individuals. Here immunoSEQ multiplex PCR was the method, and the copy in TCRdb shows in-frame clones only, minus some. The sample carries roughly 2,300,000 clones, about 90% recorded once. Sample: naive CD4+ T cells from PBMCs. These receptor sequences come from a man in his late teens or twenties in good health. Some clones in this sample may be carry-over from other donors' samples. Both conserved end residues are part of each CDR3. The D gene is left open where the match is weak. The size entry is marked missing in some rows and otherwise reads once, few, many or a size class.

abundance: few
j_gene: TRBJ1-5
v_gene: TRBV18
d_gene: .
CDR3aa: CASSRTQNQPQHF
CDR3nt: TGTGCCAGCTCACGGACACAGAATCAGCCCCAGCATTTT

abundance: once
j_gene: TRBJ2-7
v_gene: TRBV5-1
d_gene: TRBD1
CDR3aa: CASSLETGSYYEQYF
CDR3nt: TGCGCCAGCAGCTTGGAGACAGGGAGCTACTACGAGCAGTACTTC

abundance: .
j_gene: TRBJ2-1
v_gene: TRBV7-3
d_gene: TRBD2
CDR3aa: CASSLAASGYNEQFF
CDR3nt: TGTGCCAGCAGCTTAGCGGCTAGCGGATACAATGAGCAGTTCTTC

abundance: .
j_gene: TRBJ2-3
v_gene: TRBV9
d_gene: .
CDR3aa: CASSAIMNTQYF
CDR3nt: TGTGCCAGCAGCGCCATTATGAATACGCAGTATTTT

abundance: .
j_gene: TRBJ2-7
v_gene: TRBV6-4
d_gene: TRBD2
CDR3aa: CASSVAAIAGGPYEQYF
CDR3nt: TGTGCCAGCAGTGTCGCAGCCATAGCGGGAGGGCCCTACGAGCAGTACTTC

abundance: few
j_gene: TRBJ1-1
v_gene: TRBV7-2
d_gene: .
CDR3aa: CASSYGTANTEAFF
CDR3nt: TGTGCCAGCAGCTACGGGACTGCGAACACTGAAGCTTTCTTT

abundance: .
j_gene: TRBJ2-7
v_gene: TRBV14
d_gene: .
CDR3aa: CASSHSGWATNEQYF
CDR3nt: TGTGCCAGCAGCCACTCCGGATGGGCCACCAACGAGCAGTACTTC

abundance: .
j_gene: TRBJ2-7
v_gene: TRBV19
d_gene: .
CDR3aa: CASSIGMGGSTYEQYF
CDR3nt: TGTGCCAGTAGTATAGGAATGGGCGGTAGTACCTACGAGCAGTACTTC

abundance: .
j_gene: TRBJ2-3
v_gene: TRBV6-5
d_gene: .
CDR3aa: CASRREGGDTQYF
CDR3nt: TGTGCCAGCAGGCGGGAAGGGGGGGATACGCAGTATTTT

abundance: .
j_gene: TRBJ2-3
v_gene: TRBV28
d_gene: .
CDR3aa: CASSFPRVSDTDTQYF
CDR3nt: TGTGCCAGCAGTTTTCCCAGGGTTTCGGACACAGATACGCAGTATTTT

abundance: .
j_gene: TRBJ1-2
v_gene: TRBV28
d_gene: .
CDR3aa: CASSPLGLFDGYTF
CDR3nt: TGTGCCAGCAGCCCCCTGGGGCTCTTCGATGGCTACACCTTC

abundance: .
j_gene: TRBJ2-3
v_gene: TRBV7-3
d_gene: TRBD2
CDR3aa: CASSLAGTSGSDDTQYF
CDR3nt: TGTGCCAGCAGCTTAGCGGGGACTAGCGGGAGTGATGATACGCAGTATTTT

abundance: .
j_gene: TRBJ2-1
v_gene: TRBV7-2
d_gene: .
CDR3aa: CASSPTWSSYNEQFF
CDR3nt: TGTGCCAGCAGTCCAACTTGGAGCTCCTACAATGAGCAGTTCTTC

abundance: .
j_gene: TRBJ2-5
v_gene: TRBV11-3
d_gene: .
CDR3aa: CASSSGTVGETQYF
CDR3nt: TGTGCCAGCAGCTCTGGGACGGTAGGGGAGACCCAGTACTTC

abundance: .
j_gene: TRBJ2-7
v_gene: TRBV6-5
d_gene: TRBD2
CDR3aa: CASSYSGLADTYEQYF
CDR3nt: TGTGCCAGCAGTTACTCCGGACTAGCAGACACCTACGAGCAGTACTTC

abundance: .
j_gene: TRBJ2-7
v_gene: TRBV10-3
d_gene: .
CDR3aa: CAISGSGDSYEQYF
CDR3nt: TGTGCCATCAGTGGTAGCGGAGACTCCTACGAGCAGTACTTC

abundance: .
j_gene: TRBJ1-4
v_gene: TRBV5-1
d_gene: TRBD1
CDR3aa: CASSLYLQGATNEKLFF
CDR3nt: TGCGCCAGCAGCTTGTACCTACAGGGGGCAACTAATGAAAAACTGTTTTTT

abundance: .
j_gene: TRBJ2-7
v_gene: TRBV5-3
d_gene: TRBD2
CDR3aa: CARSWGTSGRYEQYF
CDR3nt: TGTGCCAGAAGCTGGGGGACTAGCGGGAGGTACGAGCAGTACTTC

abundance: .
j_gene: TRBJ1-1
v_gene: TRBV2
d_gene: .
CDR3aa: CASRAGTHTEAFF
CDR3nt: TGTGCCAGCAGGGCCGGGACACACACTGAAGCTTTCTTT

abundance: .
j_gene: TRBJ2-2
v_gene: TRBV4-2
d_gene: .
CDR3aa: CASSRGVQPNTGELFF
CDR3nt: TGTGCCAGCAGCCGGGGGGTACAACCGAACACCGGGGAGCTGTTTTTT

abundance: .
j_gene: TRBJ2-2
v_gene: TRBV18
d_gene: .
CDR3aa: CASSPFGAGSAGELFF
CDR3nt: TGTGCCAGCTCACCATTTGGGGCGGGATCGGCCGGGGAGCTGTTTTTT